Below, one T cell receptor (beta chain) is given with its context. Its cognate antigen is unknown. PCR primers comprised 60 Vbeta and 13 Jbeta primers. Repertoires were generated with immunoSEQ multiplex PCR, while TCRdb's copy carries only in-frame clones and drops some. The data hold about 120,000 clones, with roughly 60% observed a single time. The source of the sample is a study of cytomegalovirus exposure and HLA in healthy donors. Whole-study results and caveats: Because they were indistinguishable, some V segments, including TRBV6-2 and TRBV6-3, were excluded.

CDR3 length equals 15 residues. J gave up 4 bases and V 3 bases, and 7 bases lay outside the gene matches. CDR1 and CDR2 (germline): LGHNT, FRNRAP. Every donor was a healthy person donating bone marrow. The V gene is TRBV12-5, the J gene TRBJ2-5; the match to TRBD1 covers 8 bases. This TCR derives from a middle-aged man in good health and CMV-seropositive. Material: PBMCs. This CDR3 is CASGFTLQGAETQYF. The CDR3 DNA follows: TGTGCTAGTGGTTTTACCTTGCAGGGGGCAGAGACCCAGTACTTC. Variable domain in full (rest from reference TRBV12-5 and TRBJ2-5): DARVTQTPRHKVTEMGQEVTMRCQPILGHNTVFWYRQTMMQGLELLAYFRNRAPLDDSGMPKDRFSAEMPDATLATLKIQPSEPRDSAVYFCASGFTLQGAETQYFGPGTRLLVL.